This T cell receptor (beta chain) comes out of a study of spatial heterogeneity in lung cancer. Study background: Samples were obtained from around 72 donors, all untreated early-stage non-small cell lung cancer patients. Sequencing covered available follow-up PBMC samples collected a median of roughly 2 years after resection. Study-wide results and caveats: At tumor resection, ubiquitous expanded TCRs were detected in blood more often than later.

Per germline, CDR1 SGHVS and CDR2 FNYEAQ. CDR3 length: 14 residues. V lost 3 bases and J lost 8; bases outside the gene matches: 7. Indicated time point: blood at routine non-recurrence follow-up after resection. Whole RNA from tumor, nontumor lung or frozen PBMC was sequenced unsorted. Carried by each TCR cDNA molecule was a unique molecular identifier. TCRdb re-analysed the 5' RACE reads in MiXCR, keeping a single row per CDR3 protein. The sample carries around 120,000 distinct CDR3 sequences, over 9% recorded once. Turning to this clonotype: Its target is unknown.

The TCR was taken from a male donor with early-stage non-small cell lung cancer. The sequencing used PBMCs, collected at follow-up. The genes are TRBV7-6 and TRBJ2-1, with 7 positions matching TRBD2. This CDR3 reads CASSFGLGRDEQFF. The CDR3 bases are TGTGCCAGCAGCTTTGGACTAGGACGGGATGAGCAGTTCTTC.